This TCR beta chain comes out of a study of T cells in Graves' hyperthyroidism and ophthalmopathy. Uncontrolled infections, other autoimmune diseases, pregnancy or lactation led to exclusion of patients. The sample holds a few counts of this clonotype. Amplification yielded TCR beta CDR3 regions, with RNA transcripts as the source. HTBI primers were used for first-round RT-PCR of the TCR CDR3. From the multiplex PCR reads, TCRdb called clonotypes with MiXCR, one entry per CDR3 protein. The sample has 550,000 to 850,000 distinct CDR3 sequences, roughly a sixth seen once. The germline CDR1 and CDR2 sequences are SGDLS and YYNGEE. The CDR3 runs to 14 residues. Trimming cost V 2 bases and J 3 bases, with 9 bases left between them.

This chain joins TRBV9 and TRBJ1-5, with a weak D call TRBD1 (6 bases). The clonotype originates from a woman aged 45-65 years with Graves' hyperthyroidism that later progressed to Graves' ophthalmopathy. The specimen was blood. CDR3 protein: CASSVRGDNQPQHF. CDR3 coding DNA: TGTGCCAGCAGCGTCAGGGGTGACAATCAGCCCCAGCATTTT.